These 7 T cell receptor beta chains came from one sample sequenced in a study of blood T cells in healthy people across ages. Sample-barcoded 5' priming and a J-beta primer mix drove a second PCR of roughly 6 to 12 cycles. In TCRdb, the 5' RACE reads were re-called with MiXCR into one record per CDR3 protein. This sample has 650,000 to 700,000 distinct CDR3 sequences, with roughly 32% found just once. Sequencing was carried out using blood. These TCRs come from a woman older than 75 in good health.

This clonotype was observed many times. V usage is TRBV28 and J usage is TRBJ2-5, with D perhaps TRBD1 or TRBD2 (6 bases each). This CDR3 has 17 residues. V shed 4 bases and J shed 2 bases, with 20 bases lying between them. The germline V gene encodes CDR1 MDHEN and CDR2 SYDVKM. The CDR3 spells CASSSYPGAGIQETQYF. CDR3 DNA: TGTGCCAGCAGTTCTTACCCGGGGGCGGGGATACAAGAGACCCAGTACTTC.

This sequence joins TRBV6-1 and TRBJ1-1; the D is unclear. CDR3 size: 14 residues. V shed 5 bases and J shed 6 bases, with 16 bases lying between them. Germline V lookup: CDR1 MNHNS, CDR2 SASEGT. CDR3 sequence: CASSKRTGTPEAFF. The DNA for the CDR3 is TGTGCCAGCAGTAAGCGGACGGGAACCCCTGAAGCTTTCTTT.

A remark on this clonotype: This may be a read error, as it is one base from a much larger clone. The chain carries TRBV9 and TRBJ2-1, with D unclear. V lost 4 bases, J lost 8 bases, and 16 bases lay in between. The CDR3 sequence is 14 residues long. Germline V gene lookup returns CDR1 SGDLS and CDR2 YYNGEE. The DNA of the CDR3 is TGTGCCAGCAGCTCGACTCCAGGTTACGATGAGCAGTTCTTC. Amino acid sequence: CASSSTPGYDEQFF. Full variable domain (missing parts from reference TRBV9 and TRBJ2-1): DSGVTQTPKHLITATGQRVTLRCSPRSGDLSVYWYQQSLDQGLQFLIQYYNGEERAKGNILERFSAQQFPDLHSELNLSSLELGDSALYFCASSSTPGYDEQFFGPGTRLTVL.

To note about this clonotype: A much larger clone sits a single nucleotide away, making a read error possible. CDR3 amino acids: CSVRLAGGNTDTQYF. The CDR3 DNA sequence: TGCAGTGTCAGACTAGCGGGGGGGAACACAGATACGCAGTATTTT. The V call is TRBV20-1, the J call TRBJ2-3, with 14 bases identical to TRBD2. Unmatched junction bases numbered 5, after V lost 7 bases and J lost 2 bases. This CDR3 region has 15 residues. Germline-derived CDR1 and CDR2 are DFQATT and SNEGSKA (reference sequence).

Comment on this clonotype: The conserved phenylalanine or tryptophan is not found at the CDR3 terminus, so this likely reflects a read error. This chain uses TRBV11-3 with TRBJ2-2; 7 nucleotides align to TRBD1. The germline V gene has CDR1 SGHNT and CDR2 YENEEA. The CDR3 length is 14 residues. Trimming took 5 bases from V and 4 from J; bases not matched to a gene: 4. This chain's CDR3 is CASSRGQSTGELFV. The CDR3 DNA reads TGTGCCAGCAGCAGGGGACAGTCCACCGGGGAGCTGTTTGTT.

As regards this clonotype: This may come from a read error, since a much larger clone is one base off. The chain couples TRBV2 to TRBJ2-7; D may be TRBD2 (5 bases). There are 14 residues in the CDR3. The V gene's germline CDR1 is SNHLY and CDR2 FYNNEI. The ends were cut back, 5 bases at V and 7 bases at J, with 18 bases in the middle. The CDR3 reads CASSLIRTSNEQYF. The CDR3 nucleotides are TGTGCCAGCAGTCTAATTCGGACTTCTAATGAGCAGTACTTC.

This clonotype was recorded many times. Given a much more abundant clone one base away, this may be a read error. This chain uses TRBV7-2 with TRBJ2-6, with D possibly being TRBD1 or TRBD2 (5 bases each). From germline, CDR1 is SGHTA and CDR2 FQGNSA. The CDR3 runs 15 residues. Here the CDR3 reads CASSPGGSGANVRTF. DNA for the CDR3: TGTGCCAGCAGTCCCGGAGGCTCTGGGGCCAACGTCCGGACTTTC.